The 5 T cell receptor beta chains presented below share a single source sample, sequenced in a study of cytomegalovirus exposure and HLA in healthy donors. Use of 60 Vbeta and 13 Jbeta primers characterized the PCR. Libraries were prepared by immunoSEQ multiplex PCR; TCRdb keeps only in-frame clonotypes and omits some of them. This sample has over 120,000 clones, with around 82% found just once. The sequenced sample was PBMCs. All receptors come from a man aged 45 to 65 in good health and CMV-seronegative.

This chain uses TRBV2 with TRBJ2-5, with TRBD2 matching 10 bases. Trimming removed 9 bases from V and 1 base from J; junction bases left unmatched: 17. Germline V gene lookup returns CDR1 SNHLY and CDR2 FYNNEI. CDR3 length: 18 amino acids. The chain's CDR3 is CASQSSGGLAGVQETQYF. CDR3 bases: TGTGCCAGTCAGTCAAGCGGCGGCCTAGCGGGGGTCCAAGAGACCCAGTACTTC.

The genes are TRBV5-1 and TRBJ2-1; 8 bases align to TRBD2. V shed 4 bases and J 7 bases; nucleotides not matched to a gene: 10. This CDR3 has 15 amino acids. Germline V gives CDR1 SGHRS, CDR2 YFSETQ. The CDR3 DNA reads as TGCGCCAGCAGCCCTCAAACCGGGACTAGAAATGAGCAGTTCTTC. Translating gives CASSPQTGTRNEQFF.

CDR3 protein: CAGTGTPHNEQFF. DNA for the CDR3: TGTGCCGGAACCGGGACTCCCCACAATGAGCAGTTCTTC. The gene calls are TRBV2 and TRBJ2-1, with D maybe TRBD2 (6 bases). Trimming stripped 11 bases from V and 5 bases from J, with 16 bases between. This CDR3 region has 13 residues. The V gene's germline CDR1 is SNHLY and CDR2 FYNNEI.

The chain has TRBV28 and TRBJ1-4, with 12 positions matching TRBD1. Germline assignment: CDR1 MDHEN and CDR2 SYDVKM. Trimming took 3 bases from V and 0 from J; bases not matched to a gene: 11. The CDR3 loop spans 20 amino acids. As DNA, the CDR3 is TGTGCCAGCAGTTTGCTTGTGGGACAGGGGGCGAGGACAACTAATGAAAAACTGTTTTTT. Translated, it gives CASSLLVGQGARTTNEKLFF.

This clone showed up just a few times. Other DNA sequences within the sample encode an identical CDR3. The chain combines TRBV19 with TRBJ2-7; perhaps TRBD1 as D (5 bases). V lost 9 bases, J lost 0 bases, and 12 bases lay in between. Germline V gene data show CDR1 as LNHDA and CDR2 as SQIVND (reference sequence). This CDR3 comprises 13 residues. The CDR3 nucleotides are TGTGCCAGCCGGCGGCAGGGCTCCTACGAGCAGTACTTC. This encodes CASRRQGSYEQYF. Drawing the rest from reference TRBV19 and TRBJ2-7, the complete variable domain is DGGITQSPKYLFRKEGQNVTLSCEQNLNHDAMYWYRQDPGQGLRLIYYSQIVNDFQKGDIAEGYSVSREKKESFPLTVTSAQKNPTAFYLCASRRQGSYEQYFGPGTRLTVT.